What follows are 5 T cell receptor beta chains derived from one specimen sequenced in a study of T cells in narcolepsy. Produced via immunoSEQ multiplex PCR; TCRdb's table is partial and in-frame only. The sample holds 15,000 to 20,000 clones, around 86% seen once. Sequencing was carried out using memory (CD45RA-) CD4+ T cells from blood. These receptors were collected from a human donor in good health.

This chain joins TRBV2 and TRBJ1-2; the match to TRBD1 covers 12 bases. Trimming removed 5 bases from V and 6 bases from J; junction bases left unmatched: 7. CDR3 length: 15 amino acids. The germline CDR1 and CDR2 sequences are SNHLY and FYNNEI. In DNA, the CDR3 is TGTGCCAGCAGTACTTTTCGGGACAGGGGGCATGGCTACACCTTC. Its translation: CASSTFRDRGHGYTF.

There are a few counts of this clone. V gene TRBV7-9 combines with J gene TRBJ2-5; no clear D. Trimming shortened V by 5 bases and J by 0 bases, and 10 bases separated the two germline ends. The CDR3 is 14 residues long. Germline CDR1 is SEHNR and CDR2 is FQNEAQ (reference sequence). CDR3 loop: CASSIIRDQETQYF. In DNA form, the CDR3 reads TGTGCCAGCAGCATAATCCGGGACCAAGAGACCCAGTACTTC.

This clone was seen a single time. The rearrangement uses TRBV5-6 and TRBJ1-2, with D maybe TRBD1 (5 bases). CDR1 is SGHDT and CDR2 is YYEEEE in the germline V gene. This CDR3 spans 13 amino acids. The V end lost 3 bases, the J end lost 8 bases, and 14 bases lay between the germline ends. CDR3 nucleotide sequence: TGTGCCAGCAGCTCAGGCAGGGTCAACGGCTACACCTTC. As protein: CASSSGRVNGYTF.

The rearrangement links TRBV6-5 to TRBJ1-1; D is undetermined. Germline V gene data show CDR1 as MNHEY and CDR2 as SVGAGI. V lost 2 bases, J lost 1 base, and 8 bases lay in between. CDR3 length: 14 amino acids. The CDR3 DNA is TGTGCCAGCAGTTACGGTCGGGCGAACACTGAAGCTTTCTTT. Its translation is CASSYGRANTEAFF.

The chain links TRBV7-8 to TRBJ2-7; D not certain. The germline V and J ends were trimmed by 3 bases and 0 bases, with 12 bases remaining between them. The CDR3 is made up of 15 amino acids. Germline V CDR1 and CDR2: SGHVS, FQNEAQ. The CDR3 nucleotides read TGTGCCAGCAGCTTCCCTCCGGTTCTCTCCTACGAGCAGTACTTC. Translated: CASSFPPVLSYEQYF.